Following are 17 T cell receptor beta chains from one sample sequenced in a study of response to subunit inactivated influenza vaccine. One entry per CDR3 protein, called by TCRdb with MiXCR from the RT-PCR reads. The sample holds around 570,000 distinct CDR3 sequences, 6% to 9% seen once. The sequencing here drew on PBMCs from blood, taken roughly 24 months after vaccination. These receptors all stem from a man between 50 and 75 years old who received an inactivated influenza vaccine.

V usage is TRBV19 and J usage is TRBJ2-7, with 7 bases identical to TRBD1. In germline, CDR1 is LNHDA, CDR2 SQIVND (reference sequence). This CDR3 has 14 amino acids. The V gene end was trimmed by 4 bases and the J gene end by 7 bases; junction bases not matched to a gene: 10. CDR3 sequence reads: CASSTTDRAGEQYF. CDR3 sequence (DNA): TGTGCCAGTAGTACTACAGACAGGGCTGGAGAGCAGTACTTC.

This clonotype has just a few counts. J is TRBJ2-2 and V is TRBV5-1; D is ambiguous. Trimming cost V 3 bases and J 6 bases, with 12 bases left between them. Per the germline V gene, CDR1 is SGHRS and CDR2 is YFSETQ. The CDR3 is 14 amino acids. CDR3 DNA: TGCGCCAGCAGCTCGGAGACTGGGCCCGGGGAGCTGTTTTTT. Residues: CASSSETGPGELFF.

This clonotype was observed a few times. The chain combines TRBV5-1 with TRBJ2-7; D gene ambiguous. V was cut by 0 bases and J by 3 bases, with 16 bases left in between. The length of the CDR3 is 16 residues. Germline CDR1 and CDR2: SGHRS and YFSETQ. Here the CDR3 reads CASSLVGSFEGYEQYF. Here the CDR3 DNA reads TGCGCCAGCAGCTTGGTTGGTAGCTTCGAAGGCTACGAGCAGTACTTC.

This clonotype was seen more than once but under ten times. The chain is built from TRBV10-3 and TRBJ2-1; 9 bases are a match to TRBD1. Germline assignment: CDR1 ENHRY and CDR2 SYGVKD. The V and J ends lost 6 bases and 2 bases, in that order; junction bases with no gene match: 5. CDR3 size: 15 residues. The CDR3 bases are TGTGCCATCAGCCCGGACAGGGGACCCTACAATGAGCAGTTCTTC. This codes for CAISPDRGPYNEQFF.

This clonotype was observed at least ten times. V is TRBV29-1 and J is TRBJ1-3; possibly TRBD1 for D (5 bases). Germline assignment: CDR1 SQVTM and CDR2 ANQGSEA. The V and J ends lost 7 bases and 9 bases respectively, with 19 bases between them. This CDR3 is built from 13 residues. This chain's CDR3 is CSGQAAGRGTIYF. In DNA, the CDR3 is TGCAGCGGCCAGGCAGCCGGAAGGGGCACCATATATTTT. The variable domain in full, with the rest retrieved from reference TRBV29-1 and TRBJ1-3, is SAVISQKPSRDICQRGTSLTIQCQVDSQVTMMFWYRQQPGQSLTLIATANQGSEATYESGFVIDKFPISRPNLTFSTLTVSNMSPEDSSIYLCSGQAAGRGTIYFGEGSWLTVV.

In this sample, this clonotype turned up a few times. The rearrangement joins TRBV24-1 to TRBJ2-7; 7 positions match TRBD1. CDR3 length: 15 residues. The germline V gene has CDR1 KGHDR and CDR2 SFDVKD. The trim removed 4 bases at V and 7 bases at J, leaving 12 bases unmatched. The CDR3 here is CATSDPLKTGQEQYF. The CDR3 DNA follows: TGTGCCACCAGTGACCCACTCAAGACAGGGCAGGAGCAGTACTTC.

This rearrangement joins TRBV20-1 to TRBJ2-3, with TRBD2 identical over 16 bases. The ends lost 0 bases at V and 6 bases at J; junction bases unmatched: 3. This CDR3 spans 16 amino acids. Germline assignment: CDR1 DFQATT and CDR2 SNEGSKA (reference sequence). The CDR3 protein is CSAREGLAGGFDTQYF. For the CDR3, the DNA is TGCAGTGCTAGAGAGGGACTAGCGGGGGGGTTCGATACGCAGTATTTT.

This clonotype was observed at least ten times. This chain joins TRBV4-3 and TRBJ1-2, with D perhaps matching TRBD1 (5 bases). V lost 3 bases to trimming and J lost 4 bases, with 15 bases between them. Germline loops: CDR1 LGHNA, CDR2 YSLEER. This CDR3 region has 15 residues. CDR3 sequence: CASSQGRVGTYGYTF. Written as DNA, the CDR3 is TGCGCCAGCAGCCAGGGGAGGGTGGGGACCTATGGCTACACCTTC.

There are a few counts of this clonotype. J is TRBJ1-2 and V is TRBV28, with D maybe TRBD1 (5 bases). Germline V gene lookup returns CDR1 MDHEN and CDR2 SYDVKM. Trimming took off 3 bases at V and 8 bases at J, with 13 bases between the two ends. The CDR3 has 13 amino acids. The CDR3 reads CASSFLAGTGYTF. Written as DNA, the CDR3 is TGTGCCAGCAGTTTCCTGGCAGGGACCGGCTACACCTTC.

The CDR3 DNA is TGTGCCAGCAGATATCCCGGGGGCGCCGGCACTGAAGCTTTCTTT. Its protein product is CASRYPGGAGTEAFF. V gene TRBV6-5 combines with J gene TRBJ1-1; D perhaps matches TRBD1 (6 bases). CDR1 is MNHEY, CDR2 SVGAGI, per germline. Between the trimmed V and J ends, which lost 6 bases and 4 bases, there was a span of 18 bases. This CDR3 contains 15 residues.

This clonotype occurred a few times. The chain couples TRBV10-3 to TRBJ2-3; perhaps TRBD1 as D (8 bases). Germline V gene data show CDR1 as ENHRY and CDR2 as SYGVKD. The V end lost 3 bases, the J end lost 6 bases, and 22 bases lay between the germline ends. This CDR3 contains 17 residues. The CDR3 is CAISERLLGQGGDTQYF. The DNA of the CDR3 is TGTGCCATCAGTGAAAGGTTGCTTGGACAGGGAGGGGATACGCAGTATTTT.

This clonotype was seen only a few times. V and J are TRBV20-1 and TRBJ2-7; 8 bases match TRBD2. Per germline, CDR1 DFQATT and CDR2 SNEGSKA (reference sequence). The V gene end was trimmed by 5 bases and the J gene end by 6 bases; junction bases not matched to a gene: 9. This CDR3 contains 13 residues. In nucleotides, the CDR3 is TGCAGTGCTTCCGGGGGGGGCCTCTTCGAGCAGTACTTC. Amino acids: CSASGGGLFEQYF.

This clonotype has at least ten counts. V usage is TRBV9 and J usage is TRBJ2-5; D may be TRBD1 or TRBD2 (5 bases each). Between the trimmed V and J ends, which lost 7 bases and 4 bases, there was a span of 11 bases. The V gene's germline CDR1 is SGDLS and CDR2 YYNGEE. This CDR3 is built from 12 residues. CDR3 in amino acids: CASSRGLETQYF. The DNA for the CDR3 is TGTGCCAGCTCCCGGGGCTTAGAGACCCAGTACTTC. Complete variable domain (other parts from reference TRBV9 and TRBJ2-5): DSGVTQTPKHLITATGQRVTLRCSPRSGDLSVYWYQQSLDQGLQFLIQYYNGEERAKGNILERFSAQQFPDLHSELNLSSLELGDSALYFCASSRGLETQYFGPGTRLLVL.

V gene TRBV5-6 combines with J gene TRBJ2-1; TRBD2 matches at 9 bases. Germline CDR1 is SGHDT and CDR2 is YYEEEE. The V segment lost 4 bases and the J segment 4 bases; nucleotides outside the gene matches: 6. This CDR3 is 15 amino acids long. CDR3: CASSVTSGYYNEQFF. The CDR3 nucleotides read TGTGCCAGCAGCGTGACTAGCGGTTATTACAATGAGCAGTTCTTC.

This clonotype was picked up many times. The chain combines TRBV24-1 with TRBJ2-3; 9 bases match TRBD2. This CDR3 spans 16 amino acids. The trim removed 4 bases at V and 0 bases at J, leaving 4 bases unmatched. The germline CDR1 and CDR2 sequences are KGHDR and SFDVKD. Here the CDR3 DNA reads TGTGCCACCAGTGACCGCACTAGCGGGAGCACAGATACGCAGTATTTT. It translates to CATSDRTSGSTDTQYF.

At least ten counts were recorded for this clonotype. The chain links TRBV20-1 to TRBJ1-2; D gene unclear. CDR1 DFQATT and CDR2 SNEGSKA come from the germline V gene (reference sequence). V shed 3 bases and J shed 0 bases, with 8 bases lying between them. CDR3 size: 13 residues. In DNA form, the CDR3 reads TGCAGTGCTAGGGAACAGACTAACTATGGCTACACCTTC. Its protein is CSAREQTNYGYTF.

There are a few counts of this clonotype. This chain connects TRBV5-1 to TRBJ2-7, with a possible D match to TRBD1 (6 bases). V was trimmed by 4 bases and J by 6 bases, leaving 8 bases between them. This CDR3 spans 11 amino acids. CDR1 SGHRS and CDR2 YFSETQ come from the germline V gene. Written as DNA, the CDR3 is TGCGCCAGCAGCAAGGACAGCGAGCAGTACTTC. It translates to CASSKDSEQYF.